The 15 T cell receptor beta chains below come from one sample, sequenced in a study of T cells in Graves' hyperthyroidism and ophthalmopathy. The CDR3 regions of TCR beta were amplified from RNA transcripts. HTBI primers were the set used in a first-round RT-PCR of the TCR CDR3. TCRdb used MiXCR to reprocess the multiplex PCR reads, holding one entry per CDR3 protein. The profile shows about half a million distinct CDR3 sequences, just under 20% of them singletons. Sequencing used blood. The receptors shown here come from a man in his forties with Graves' ophthalmopathy.

This clonotype was picked up a small number of times. The rearrangement links TRBV6-5 to TRBJ2-5; 8 nucleotides line up with TRBD2. Germline CDR1 is MNHEY and CDR2 is SVGAGI. Losses at the gene ends were 2 bases for V and 5 bases for J; bases not matched to a gene: 10. The CDR3 has 16 amino acids. The DNA for the CDR3 is TGTGCCAGCAGTTACGCAAGCGGGAGAGGTTACGAGACCCAGTACTTC. Encoded protein: CASSYASGRGYETQYF.

This clonotype occurred many times. The genes are TRBV18 and TRBJ1-2; a weak D match, TRBD1 (5 bases). Trimming removed 2 bases from V and 5 bases from J, with 15 bases in between. Germline V gene sequence: CDR1 KGHSH, CDR2 LQKENI. The length of the CDR3 is 15 residues. The CDR3 DNA reads TGTGCCAGCTCACCAGTTGAGGGCAGGGAGTATGGCTACACCTTC. It yields the protein CASSPVEGREYGYTF.

The chain recombines TRBV6-2 or TRBV6-3 with TRBJ2-6; perhaps D is TRBD1 or TRBD2 (5 bases each). The germline V gene encodes CDR1 MNHEY and CDR2 SVGEGT. Trimming removed 6 bases at V and 1 base at J, with 19 bases between. The CDR3 runs to 18 residues. The CDR3 bases are TGTGCCAGCAGCTTAGTTACCGGGTGGGGGTCTGGGGCCAACGTCCTGACTTTC. Its protein product is CASSLVTGWGSGANVLTF.

This clonotype was observed many times. The chain combines TRBV20-1 with TRBJ1-5; 9 nucleotides agree with TRBD1. With 4 bases clipped from V and 5 bases from J, the junction kept 6 bases outside the gene matches. Germline-derived CDR1 and CDR2 are DFQATT and SNEGSKA (reference sequence). This CDR3 has 14 residues. The chain's CDR3 is CSATTGGGDQPQHF. CDR3 DNA: TGCAGTGCTACAACAGGGGGCGGAGATCAGCCCCAGCATTTT.

The sample holds many counts of this clonotype. DNA for the CDR3: TGTGCCAGCAGTGTAGTATCGTACGAGCAGTACTTC. Translated: CASSVVSYEQYF. This chain joins TRBV2 and TRBJ2-7, with unresolved D. This CDR3 comprises 12 residues. Looked up from germline, CDR1 is SNHLY and CDR2 is FYNNEI. With 4 bases removed from V and 4 bases from J, the gap between germline ends came to 8 bases.

In its sample, this clonotype was seen many times. V is TRBV28 and J is TRBJ2-5; weak D call: TRBD1 (7 bases). V was pared by 9 bases and J by 5 bases, with 28 bases between. The CDR3 covers 17 residues. The V gene's germline CDR1 is MDHEN and CDR2 SYDVKM. The CDR3 DNA follows: TGTGCCAGAGGGGAGGTGTTGACAGGGCAGTGGGTGGAGACCCAGTACTTC. This gives the protein CARGEVLTGQWVETQYF. Full variable domain (rest looked up from reference TRBV28 and TRBJ2-5): DVKVTQSSRYLVKRTGEKVFLECVQDMDHENMFWYRQDPGLGLRLIYFSYDVKMKEKGDIPEGYSVSREKKERFSLILESASTNQTSMYLCARGEVLTGQWVETQYFGPGTRLLVL.

In its sample, this clonotype was seen a few times. The chain carries TRBV19 and TRBJ2-5; 7 bases map to TRBD1. J lost 1 base, V lost 4 bases, and 6 bases had no gene match. This CDR3 is built from 15 residues. Germline values: CDR1 LNHDA, CDR2 SQIVND (reference sequence). The CDR3 sequence is CASSRQQGRQETQYF. The CDR3 coding sequence is TGTGCCAGTAGTAGGCAACAGGGGCGCCAAGAGACCCAGTACTTC.

Many counts were recorded for this clonotype. The chain links TRBV10-3 to TRBJ2-7, with 13 bases aligning to TRBD2. V lost 8 bases, J lost 4 bases, and 8 bases stayed unmatched. Germline-derived CDR1 and CDR2 are ENHRY and SYGVKD. CDR3 size: 15 residues. CDR3 DNA: TGTGCCATCCAAAGGACTAGCGGGAGCGAGTACGAGCAGTACTTC. Its protein product is CAIQRTSGSEYEQYF.

The chain uses TRBV7-9 and TRBJ2-7; D perhaps matches TRBD1 (6 bases). Germline V gene lookup returns CDR1 SEHNR and CDR2 FQNEAQ (reference sequence). V shed 1 base and J shed 0 bases, with 22 bases lying between them. The CDR3 consists of 19 residues. In nucleotides, the CDR3 is TGTGCCAGCAGCTTAGTTTCAGGGCGCGGAGTAGGGGGCTCCTACGAGCAGTACTTC. As protein: CASSLVSGRGVGGSYEQYF.

The gene calls are TRBV7-3 and TRBJ1-1, with TRBD1 as a possible D gene (6 bases). Trimming stripped 2 bases from V and 0 bases from J, with 25 bases between. The germline V gene encodes CDR1 SGHTA and CDR2 FQGTGA. There are 20 residues in the CDR3. As DNA, the CDR3 is TGTGCCAGCAGCTTAGCGGGGACAAGGGTGAGACGAGGGCTGAACACTGAAGCTTTCTTT. Translating it yields CASSLAGTRVRRGLNTEAFF. The whole variable domain, filled in from reference TRBV7-3 and TRBJ1-1, reads GAGVSQTPSNKVTEKGKYVELRCDPISGHTALYWYRQSLGQGPEFLIYFQGTGAADDSGLPNDRFFAVRPEGSVSTLKIQRTERGDSAVYLCASSLAGTRVRRGLNTEAFFGQGTRLTVV.

This clonotype was picked up a small number of times. This rearrangement joins TRBV20-1 to TRBJ2-6; the D gene is possibly TRBD1 (5 bases). This CDR3 is built from 15 residues. V lost 7 bases and J lost 2, with 15 bases in between. Germline loops: CDR1 DFQATT, CDR2 SNEGSKA (reference sequence). The CDR3 DNA reads as TGCAGTGTTGAAGACCACAGGACTGGGGCCAACGTCCTGACTTTC. Its translation: CSVEDHRTGANVLTF.

The chain has TRBV3-1 and TRBJ2-2; D unresolved. Germline CDR1 and CDR2: LGHDT and YNNKEL (reference sequence). V dropped 1 base and J dropped 9 bases, with 12 bases sitting between them. The CDR3 runs to 14 residues. In nucleotides, the CDR3 is TGTGCCAGCAGCCAAGTCCCATCACCCCGGGAGCTGTTTTTT. Its translation is CASSQVPSPRELFF.

J is TRBJ1-6 and V is TRBV6-1, with D tentatively TRBD1 (6 bases). Trimming pared 6 bases from V and 6 bases from J, leaving 15 bases between. This CDR3 has 15 amino acids. Germline V CDR1 and CDR2: MNHNS, SASEGT. The CDR3 spells CASSQQGNANSPLHF. Written as DNA, the CDR3 is TGTGCCAGCAGCCAACAGGGAAACGCTAATTCACCCCTCCACTTT.

This sequence joins TRBV14 and TRBJ1-2; D is unclear. The germline V and J ends were trimmed by 0 bases and 4 bases, with 12 bases remaining between them. The CDR3 covers 15 residues. The germline CDR1 and CDR2 sequences are SGHDN and FVKESK. The CDR3 DNA is TGTGCCAGCAGCCAAGAGAAATTCTGGATCTATGGCTACACCTTC. This translates into CASSQEKFWIYGYTF.

This clonotype was seen at least ten times. The chain joins TRBV9 to TRBJ2-3, with 11 positions matching TRBD2. V was clipped by 0 bases and J by 2 bases; unmatched bases: 2. Germline CDR1 and CDR2: SGDLS and YYNGEE. The CDR3 runs to 16 residues. The CDR3 spells CASSVASGRTTDTQYF. The CDR3 region has the DNA TGTGCCAGCAGCGTAGCTAGCGGGAGGACCACAGATACGCAGTATTTT.